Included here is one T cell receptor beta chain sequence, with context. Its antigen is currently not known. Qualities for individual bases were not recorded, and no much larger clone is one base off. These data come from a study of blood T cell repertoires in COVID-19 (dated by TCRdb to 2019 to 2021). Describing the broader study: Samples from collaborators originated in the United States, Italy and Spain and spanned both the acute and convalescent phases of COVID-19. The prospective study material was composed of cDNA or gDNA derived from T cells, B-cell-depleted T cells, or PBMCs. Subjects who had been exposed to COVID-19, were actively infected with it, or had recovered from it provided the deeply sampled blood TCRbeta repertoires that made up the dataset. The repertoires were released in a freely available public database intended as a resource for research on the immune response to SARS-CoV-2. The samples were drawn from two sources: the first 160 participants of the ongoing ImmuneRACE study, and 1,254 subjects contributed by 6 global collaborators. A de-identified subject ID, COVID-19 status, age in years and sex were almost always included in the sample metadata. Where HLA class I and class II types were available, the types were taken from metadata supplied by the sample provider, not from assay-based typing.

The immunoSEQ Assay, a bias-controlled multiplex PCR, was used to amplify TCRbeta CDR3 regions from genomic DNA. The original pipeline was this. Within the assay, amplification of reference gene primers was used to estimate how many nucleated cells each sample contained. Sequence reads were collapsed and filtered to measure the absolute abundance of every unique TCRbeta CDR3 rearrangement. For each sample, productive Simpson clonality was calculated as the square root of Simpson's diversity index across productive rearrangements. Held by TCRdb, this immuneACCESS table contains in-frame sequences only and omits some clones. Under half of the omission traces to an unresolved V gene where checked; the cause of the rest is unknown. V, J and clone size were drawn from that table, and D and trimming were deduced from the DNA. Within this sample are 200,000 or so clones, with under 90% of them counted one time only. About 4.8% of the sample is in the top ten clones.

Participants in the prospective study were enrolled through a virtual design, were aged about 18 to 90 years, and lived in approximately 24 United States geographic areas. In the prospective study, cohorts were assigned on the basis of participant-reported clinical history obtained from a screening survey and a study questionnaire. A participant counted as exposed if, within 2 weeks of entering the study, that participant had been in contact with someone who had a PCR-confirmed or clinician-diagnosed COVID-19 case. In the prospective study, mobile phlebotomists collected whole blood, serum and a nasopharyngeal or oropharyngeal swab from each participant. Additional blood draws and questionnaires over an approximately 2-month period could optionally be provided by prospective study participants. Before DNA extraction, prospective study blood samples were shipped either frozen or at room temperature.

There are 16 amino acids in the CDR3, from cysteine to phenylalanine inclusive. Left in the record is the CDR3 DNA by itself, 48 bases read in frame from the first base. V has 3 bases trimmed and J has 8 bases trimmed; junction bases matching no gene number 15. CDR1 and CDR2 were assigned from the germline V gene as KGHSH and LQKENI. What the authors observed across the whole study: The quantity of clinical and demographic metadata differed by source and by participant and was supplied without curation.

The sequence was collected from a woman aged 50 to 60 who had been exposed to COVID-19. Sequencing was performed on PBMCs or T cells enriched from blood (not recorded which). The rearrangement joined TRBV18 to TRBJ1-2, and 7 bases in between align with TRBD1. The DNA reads TGTGCCAGCTCACCGCAACAAACAGGGGAGCAACGAGGCTACACCTTC. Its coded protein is CASSPQQTGEQRGYTF.